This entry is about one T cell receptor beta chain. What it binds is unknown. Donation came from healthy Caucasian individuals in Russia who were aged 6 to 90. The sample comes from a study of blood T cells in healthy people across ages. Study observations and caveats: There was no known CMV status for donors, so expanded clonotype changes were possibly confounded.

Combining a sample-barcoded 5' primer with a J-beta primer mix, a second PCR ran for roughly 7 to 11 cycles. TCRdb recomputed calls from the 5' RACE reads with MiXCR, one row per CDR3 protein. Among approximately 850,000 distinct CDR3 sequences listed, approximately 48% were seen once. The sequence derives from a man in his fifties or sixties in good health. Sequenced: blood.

CDR3 sequence (DNA): TGTGCCAGCAGTGAAAGAGACAGGGAAAGAGATACGCAGTATTTT. Amino acid sequence: CASSERDRERDTQYF. The chain carries TRBV6-1 and TRBJ2-3; 7 bases are shared with TRBD1. After removal of 2 bases from V and 5 bases from J, the junction contained 7 bases not matched to a gene. Germline loops: CDR1 MNHNS, CDR2 SASEGT. This CDR3 has 15 residues.